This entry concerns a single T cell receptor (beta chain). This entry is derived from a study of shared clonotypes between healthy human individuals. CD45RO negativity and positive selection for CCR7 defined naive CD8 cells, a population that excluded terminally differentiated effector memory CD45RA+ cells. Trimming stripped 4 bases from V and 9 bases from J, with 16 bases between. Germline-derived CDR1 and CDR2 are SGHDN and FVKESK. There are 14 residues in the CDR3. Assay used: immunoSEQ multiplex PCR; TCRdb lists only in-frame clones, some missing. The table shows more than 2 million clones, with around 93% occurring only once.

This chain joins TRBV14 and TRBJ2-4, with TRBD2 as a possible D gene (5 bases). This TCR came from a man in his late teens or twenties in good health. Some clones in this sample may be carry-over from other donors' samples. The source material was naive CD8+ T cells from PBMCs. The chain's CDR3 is CASSPTVEGSIQYF. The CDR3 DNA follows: TGTGCCAGCAGCCCCACGGTCGAAGGGAGCATTCAGTACTTC.